The entry below gives a single TCR beta chain sequence along with its context. Its binding antigen is unknown. Per-nucleotide qualities are absent, and no much larger clonotype sits a single base away. The sample's time point label, in plain terms: baseline before first vaccination. Samples from vaccinated people were obtained from the UK trials COV001 and COV002, which included a single-blind randomized controlled phase 2/3 trial of AZD1222 (ChAdOx1 nCoV-19) in healthy adults. For TCRbeta chain sequencing, PBMC samples from trial participants were taken at day 0 and at day 28 after the second dose. The CDR3 regions of human TCRbeta chains were analyzed by immunosequencing. In the paper's pipeline: Repertoire TCRs were matched against a reference library of SARS-CoV-2-specific TCRs generated with the MIRA antigen-specificity platform. Breadth was defined as the fraction of unique TCRs that were SARS-CoV-2-associated, and depth was defined as the fraction of total T cells that were SARS-CoV-2-associated. Using the MIRA data, each spike-specific TCR was assigned both to the spike region to which the TCR was reactive and to a CD4 or CD8 class. Log10-transformed breadth and depth values were compared by one-way ANOVA with Sidak's multiple comparisons tests. TCRdb limited this immuneACCESS table to in-frame rearrangements with V and J called. A share of clones is missing; checked studies link under half to unresolved V genes, and the rest is unexplained. That table supplies the V and J calls and clone size; D and trimming were determined from the DNA. The sample records approximately 110,000 clones, just under 95% of which are singletons. The ten largest clones add up to around 2% of the sample.

The germline V gene (reference sequence) provides CDR1 LGHDT and CDR2 YNNKEL. Trimming at the junction amounts to 1 base on V and 3 bases on J, and the germline ends lie 12 bases apart. The CDR3 starts with the cysteine, ends with the phenylalanine, and has 15 residues. This entry keeps only the CDR3 DNA: 45 bases, framed from base 1. This record belongs to a study of T cell responses to AZD1222 COVID-19 vaccine (dated by TCRdb to about 2021). For the wider study: AZD1222 recipients given second doses at about 4 weeks or at about 12 weeks were pooled, since spike-specific TCR depth and breadth were not found to differ between the two schedules. Trial participants were enrolled by age into subgroups of 18-55, 56-69 and 70-plus years, and around 150, 29 and 61 TCR-sequenced participants, respectively, were included in these subgroups. TCR sequencing was performed for fewer than 250 trial participants, of whom about 210 were given two doses of AZD1222 and some 26 were given two doses of MenACWY control vaccine.

What the study reported, not specific to this receptor: Only a handful of AZD1222 recipients were SARS-CoV-2 seropositive at baseline, limiting conclusions about previously exposed vaccinees. Most participants were white British and females outnumbered males, and the authors suggested that clonal diversity may have been underestimated. Because no day 14 peak-response samples were available, the repertoires could be characterized only after the peak T cell response. CD4 TCRs associated with the vaccine covered the entire spike protein, and the dominant responses were in regions 160-218 and 743-854. The 56-69-year group was small, and its depth increase did not reach significance, likely because of low power. Nearly half of unique spike-specific TCRs reportedly recognized epitopes outside regions mutated in the B.1.351 and B.1.1.7 variants. After two AZD1222 doses, both the breadth and the depth of spike-specific TCRs were significantly higher than at day 0 and than in MenACWY recipients.

Sequenced here: peripheral blood, sampled on day 0 of AZD1222 vaccination. The chain is encoded by TRBV3-1 (or the pseudogene TRBV3-2) joined to TRBJ1-2; no confident D gene assignment can be made. The source is an adult in good health. At the DNA level, the sequence is TGTGCCAGCAGCCAAGGAGTGCTGGTCTACTATGGCTACACCTTC. Its coded protein is CASSQGVLVYYGYTF.